This is a list of T cell receptor beta chains from one sample in a study of blood T cell repertoires in COVID-19. Assay used: immunoSEQ multiplex PCR; TCRdb lists only in-frame clones, some missing. The sample lists fewer than 200,000 clones; about 83% were seen once. The sequenced sample consisted of PBMCs or T cells enriched from blood (not recorded which). These receptor sequences come from a woman in her twenties or thirties who had been exposed to COVID-19. Both conserved end residues are part of each CDR3. A D gene is named only where the DNA matches it firmly. Only some rows state a clone size, as once, few, many or a class for expanded clones.

size: .; J: TRBJ1-2; D: .; V: TRBV19; DNA: TGTGCCAGTAGGCAGGGAACCTATGGCTACACCTTC; CDR3: CASRQGTYGYTF
size: .; J: TRBJ2-6; D: .; V: TRBV7-2; DNA: TGTGCCAGCAGCTTAGCGCACTCCTCTGGGGCCAACGTCCTGACTTTC; CDR3: CASSLAHSSGANVLTF
size: once; J: TRBJ2-7; D: .; V: TRBV5-5; DNA: TGTGCCAGCAGCTTTTCGGACGGGACAAACGAGCAGTACTTC; CDR3: CASSFSDGTNEQYF
size: .; J: TRBJ1-1; D: TRBD1; V: TRBV14; DNA: TGTGCCAGCAGCCAAGCGGAAGGGGGCTTCACTGAAGCTTTCTTT; CDR3: CASSQAEGGFTEAFF
size: .; J: TRBJ1-2; D: .; V: TRBV6-5; DNA: TGTGCCAGCAGTTACTCGCCAGGGAACTATGGCTACACCTTC; CDR3: CASSYSPGNYGYTF
size: .; J: TRBJ2-5; D: TRBD1; V: TRBV7-7; DNA: TGTGCCAGCAGCCAGGGCCCGGGACAGGGTAGGCGGGAGACCCAGTACTTC; CDR3: CASSQGPGQGRRETQYF
size: .; J: TRBJ1-5; D: TRBD1; V: TRBV27; DNA: TGTGCCAGCAGTTTAGAGGGGGCGCATCAGCCCCAGCATTTT; CDR3: CASSLEGAHQPQHF
size: once; J: TRBJ2-3; D: .; V: TRBV7-2; DNA: TGTGCCAGCAGCTTAGCCAGGGGAGCAGATACGCAGTATTTT; CDR3: CASSLARGADTQYF
size: .; J: TRBJ1-5; D: .; V: TRBV30; DNA: TGTGCCTGGAGTGTATTTCGTACCCTAGTGGGGGCTGGTGGCAATCAGCCCCAGCATTTT; CDR3: CAWSVFRTLVGAGGNQPQHF
size: .; J: TRBJ2-7; D: .; V: TRBV24-1; DNA: TGTGCCACCAGTGATCCCGCTACCTACGAGCAGTACTTC; CDR3: CATSDPATYEQYF
size: .; J: TRBJ1-5; D: .; V: TRBV7-3; DNA: TGTGCCAGCAGTGACGAGGGTGGTCAGCCCCAGCATTTT; CDR3: CASSDEGGQPQHF
size: .; J: TRBJ1-5; D: TRBD1; V: TRBV6-5; DNA: TGTGCCAGCAGGGCCGGGACAGGGGAACATCAGCCCCAGCATTTT; CDR3: CASRAGTGEHQPQHF
size: .; J: TRBJ1-1; D: .; V: TRBV19; DNA: TGTGCCAGTAGTCCCTTCGGAGGGATGAACACTGAAGCTTTCTTT; CDR3: CASSPFGGMNTEAFF
size: .; J: TRBJ2-1; D: TRBD1; V: TRBV3-1/TRBV3-2; DNA: TGTGCCAGCAGCCTCAGTCCCGGGACAGGGAACCCCTACAATGAGCAGTTCTTC; CDR3: CASSLSPGTGNPYNEQFF
size: .; J: TRBJ2-7; D: .; V: TRBV5-4; DNA: TGTGCCAGCAGCTTGAATACAGGCCCCTACGAGCAGTACTTC; CDR3: CASSLNTGPYEQYF
size: .; J: TRBJ2-7; D: .; V: TRBV5-5; DNA: TGTGCCAGCAGCTTCCAGACAGGCCCCTACGAGCAGTACTTC; CDR3: CASSFQTGPYEQYF
size: .; J: TRBJ2-5; D: .; V: TRBV5-6; DNA: TGTGCCAGCAGCTTAATGGCAGTGGGGCTTCTCCAAGAGACCCAGTACTTC; CDR3: CASSLMAVGLLQETQYF
size: .; J: TRBJ1-6; D: .; V: TRBV6-4; DNA: TGTGCCAGCAGTGACCTCGACACCTATAATTCACCCCTCCACTTT; CDR3: CASSDLDTYNSPLHF
size: .; J: TRBJ1-4; D: .; V: TRBV6-1; DNA: TGTGCCAGCAGTGAAGCGCAGGGGATTGGACATGAAAAACTGTTTTTT; CDR3: CASSEAQGIGHEKLFF
size: .; J: TRBJ1-3; D: TRBD1; V: TRBV6-5; DNA: TGTGCCAGCAGCTCGACAGGGGGAGCTGGAAACACCATATATTTT; CDR3: CASSSTGGAGNTIYF
size: .; J: TRBJ1-4; D: .; V: TRBV7-2; DNA: TGTGCCAGCAGCCGGGGAGGGAATGAAAAACTGTTTTTT; CDR3: CASSRGGNEKLFF
size: .; J: TRBJ2-2; D: TRBD1; V: TRBV5-1; DNA: TGCGCCAGCAGCCCGACCGGGACAGGGGTTGGCGGGGAGCTGTTTTTT; CDR3: CASSPTGTGVGGELFF
size: .; J: TRBJ1-1; D: .; V: TRBV7-8; DNA: TGTGCCAGCAGCTTAGGGGCAGGGAAGGGATACCAGAACACTGAAGCTTTCTTT; CDR3: CASSLGAGKGYQNTEAFF
size: .; J: TRBJ1-5; D: .; V: TRBV19; DNA: TGTGCCAGTAGGAATCAGGGATTGAGCAATCAGCCCCAGCATTTT; CDR3: CASRNQGLSNQPQHF
size: .; J: TRBJ1-2; D: TRBD1; V: TRBV6-5; DNA: TGTGCCAGCAGTTACTCGTCAGGGGGCTATGGCTACACCTTC; CDR3: CASSYSSGGYGYTF
size: .; J: TRBJ1-1; D: TRBD1; V: TRBV28; DNA: TGTGCCAGCAGTCTCAGACAGGGATCGAACACTGAAGCTTTCTTT; CDR3: CASSLRQGSNTEAFF
size: .; J: TRBJ1-2; D: TRBD1; V: TRBV27; DNA: TGTGCCAGCACCCCCAGGGACAGCCTGAACTATGGCTACACCTTC; CDR3: CASTPRDSLNYGYTF
size: .; J: TRBJ1-1; D: .; V: TRBV10-3; DNA: TGTGCCATCAGGCCGGGTTCCGTGATCGTGAACACTGAAGCTTTCTTT; CDR3: CAIRPGSVIVNTEAFF
size: few; J: TRBJ1-5; D: .; V: TRBV27; DNA: TGTGCCAGCAGTTATTATGGGAGGGGGGGCAATCAGCCCCAGCATTTT; CDR3: CASSYYGRGGNQPQHF
size: .; J: TRBJ1-2; D: TRBD1; V: TRBV11-2; DNA: TGTGCCAGCAGATCGAACAGGGGGCCACCTAACTATGGCTACACCTTC; CDR3: CASRSNRGPPNYGYTF
size: .; J: TRBJ2-1; D: TRBD1; V: TRBV5-1; DNA: TGCGCCAGCAGCTTGTTGGGGACAGGGGGCAATGAGCAGTTCTTC; CDR3: CASSLLGTGGNEQFF
size: .; J: TRBJ1-5; D: .; V: TRBV6-6; DNA: TGTGCCAGCAGTCCACCTCTAGGGGAAGGTCAGCCCCAGCATTTT; CDR3: CASSPPLGEGQPQHF
size: .; J: TRBJ2-5; D: .; V: TRBV19; DNA: TGTGCCAGTATAAGTTATAGGGGGAGACATACCTCGGAGACCCAGTACTTC; CDR3: CASISYRGRHTSETQYF
size: .; J: TRBJ1-2; D: TRBD1; V: TRBV28; DNA: TGTGCCAGCAGGCACCCCTCCAGGGGGAACTATGGCTACACCTTC; CDR3: CASRHPSRGNYGYTF
size: .; J: TRBJ1-2; D: .; V: TRBV19; DNA: TGTGCCAGTAGTAGGACGGGAAACTATGGCTACACCTTC; CDR3: CASSRTGNYGYTF
size: .; J: TRBJ2-7; D: TRBD2; V: TRBV7-2; DNA: TGTGCCAGCAGCTCAAGACTAGCGAGCTACGAGCAGTACTTC; CDR3: CASSSRLASYEQYF
size: once; J: TRBJ1-3; D: TRBD1; V: TRBV4-1; DNA: TGCGCCAGCAGCCAAGATGAGGGGGCTGGTGGAAACACCATATATTTT; CDR3: CASSQDEGAGGNTIYF
size: .; J: TRBJ1-6; D: TRBD1; V: TRBV6-1; DNA: TGTGCCAGCAGTGAAGACAGGGGTGGTTCACCCCTCCACTTT; CDR3: CASSEDRGGSPLHF
size: .; J: TRBJ2-6; D: .; V: TRBV7-8; DNA: TGTGCCAGCAGCTTTTTCCACTCTGGGGCCAACGTCCTGACTTTC; CDR3: CASSFFHSGANVLTF
size: .; J: TRBJ1-1; D: .; V: TRBV19; DNA: TGTGCCAGTAGTATTCGGGAGAACACTGAAGCTTTCTTT; CDR3: CASSIRENTEAFF
size: .; J: TRBJ2-5; D: .; V: TRBV5-1; DNA: TGCGCCAGCAGCCCCCCCCAGGGAGGTGGTGGCGAGACCCAGTACTTC; CDR3: CASSPPQGGGGETQYF
size: .; J: TRBJ2-7; D: .; V: TRBV6-5; DNA: TGTGCCAGCAGTTACTCGTACTCCTACGAGCAGTACTTC; CDR3: CASSYSYSYEQYF
size: .; J: TRBJ2-7; D: .; V: TRBV5-6; DNA: TGTGCCAGCAGCTTGACAGGGTTCGACGAGCAGTACTTC; CDR3: CASSLTGFDEQYF
size: .; J: TRBJ1-1; D: .; V: TRBV30; DNA: TGTGCCTGGACCGGACGGGGTGAAGCTTTCTTT; CDR3: CAWTGRGEAFF
size: .; J: TRBJ2-1; D: TRBD2; V: TRBV29-1; DNA: TGCAGCGTTGATACTAGCGGGGGAACATACAATGAGCAGTTCTTC; CDR3: CSVDTSGGTYNEQFF